One and the same sample provided the 25 T cell receptor beta chains below, sequenced in a study of Ad26.COV2.S vaccination and SARS-CoV-2 variants. Treatment indicated: around 19 received Ad26.COV2.S at low or high dose, single or two shots; 5 received placebo; per-sample allocation not given. Samples were taken on day 63 after the first vaccine or placebo injection. Generated by immunoSEQ multiplex PCR, the TCRdb table keeps only in-frame clones and is missing some. The sample contains about 410,000 clones, over 75% of which appear only once. Sequenced material: peripheral blood, taken in a trial of Ad26.COV2.S vaccine versus placebo. Source of these receptors: a person between 18 and 60 years old who received the Ad26.COV2.S COVID-19 vaccine or a placebo.

This clone has more than one count but fewer than ten. The V gene is TRBV7-9, the J gene TRBJ1-2; D call uncertain. Germline values: CDR1 SEHNR, CDR2 FQNEAQ (reference sequence). V was clipped by 0 bases and J by 7 bases, with 6 bases between them. The CDR3 runs to 12 residues. CDR3 region: CASSLALGGYTF. CDR3 bases: TGTGCCAGCAGCTTAGCATTGGGTGGCTACACCTTC. Drawing the rest from reference TRBV7-9 and TRBJ1-2, the complete variable domain is DTGVSQNPRHKITKRGQNVTFRCDPISEHNRLYWYRQTLGQGPEFLTYFQNEAQLEKSRLLSDRFSAERPKGSFSTLEIQRTEQGDSAMYLCASSLALGGYTFGSGTRLTVV.

V and J are TRBV5-4 and TRBJ2-3; TRBD2 might be the D (6 bases). The CDR3 runs 16 residues. Germline CDR1 and CDR2: SGHNT and YYREEE (reference sequence). V was clipped by 0 bases and J by 6 bases, with 17 bases between them. The CDR3 DNA reads as TGTGCCAGCAGCTTGGCCCGGGGGTCCTACGGGGATACGCAGTATTTT. It codes for CASSLARGSYGDTQYF.

The CDR3 is CASSLGGLAGADTQYF. CDR3 nucleotide sequence: TGTGCCAGCAGCTTGGGGGGACTAGCGGGTGCAGATACGCAGTATTTT. V gene TRBV5-4 combines with J gene TRBJ2-3, with 12 bases matching TRBD2. The germline V gene has CDR1 SGHNT and CDR2 YYREEE (reference sequence). The V gene end was trimmed by 0 bases and the J gene end by 4 bases; junction bases not matched to a gene: 3. This CDR3 region has 16 residues.

The rearrangement uses TRBV18 and TRBJ2-1, with a weak D call TRBD1 (5 bases). The ends were cut back, 1 base at V and 6 bases at J, with 13 bases in the middle. The length of the CDR3 is 15 residues. Germline V CDR1 and CDR2: KGHSH, LQKENI. The CDR3 DNA is TGTGCCAGCTCACCACGGCAGGGTGGTGCCAATGAGCAGTTCTTC. Protein product: CASSPRQGGANEQFF. The complete variable domain, with remaining parts taken from reference TRBV18 and TRBJ2-1, reads NAGVMQNPRHLVRRRGQEARLRCSPMKGHSHVYWYRQLPEEGLKFMVYLQKENIIDESGMPKERFSAEFPKEGPSILRIQQVVRGDSAAYFCASSPRQGGANEQFFGPGTRLTVL.

The CDR3 DNA reads TGTGCCTGGAGTGTAGGGCTAGCGGTTCAAGAGACCCAGTACTTC. Protein product: CAWSVGLAVQETQYF. J is TRBJ2-5 and V is TRBV30; 7 positions agree with TRBD2. Germline CDR1 reads GTSNPN; CDR2 reads SVGIG (reference sequence). The ends lost 0 bases at V and 2 bases at J; junction bases unmatched: 6. This CDR3 contains 15 residues.

The chain combines TRBV19 with TRBJ2-7; TRBD2 matches 11 bases. CDR1 is LNHDA, CDR2 SQIVND, per germline (reference sequence). V trimming: 5 bases; J trimming: 5 bases; junction bases outside the gene matches: 11. The CDR3 sequence is 16 residues long. The CDR3 DNA reads as TGTGCCAGTAGTTTACTCGCTAGCGGGAGGACCCACGAGCAGTACTTC. Translating it yields CASSLLASGRTHEQYF.

V is TRBV7-2 and J is TRBJ1-6; D remains ambiguous. V was shortened by 1 base and J by 0 bases, with 4 bases between the two germline ends. The CDR3 length is 15 residues. CDR1 SGHTA and CDR2 FQGNSA come from the germline V gene. The CDR3 region is CASSLGVSYNSPLHF. The CDR3 nucleotides are TGTGCCAGCAGCTTAGGTGTCTCCTATAATTCACCCCTCCACTTT. Supplemented by reference TRBV7-2 and TRBJ1-6, the full variable domain reads GAGVSQSPSNKVTEKGKDVELRCDPISGHTALYWYRQSLGQGLEFLIYFQGNSAPDKSGLPSDRFSAERTGGSVSTLTIQRTQQEDSAVYLCASSLGVSYNSPLHFGNGTRLTVT.

This rearrangement joins TRBV3-1 (or the pseudogene TRBV3-2) to TRBJ1-1; D unresolved. CDR1 and CDR2 from the germline V gene are LGHDT and YNNKEL (reference sequence). The V and J ends lost 1 base and 12 bases respectively, with 9 bases between them. The CDR3 is made up of 11 amino acids. The CDR3 DNA is TGTGCCAGCAGCCAAGGAGCTTATACTTTCTTT. This codes for CASSQGAYTFF.

V gene TRBV5-5 combines with J gene TRBJ2-5, with D perhaps matching TRBD1 or TRBD2 (5 bases each). Germline CDR1 and CDR2: SGHKS and YYEKEE (reference sequence). The CDR3 consists of 13 residues. V lost 4 bases and J lost 5, with 12 bases in between. The CDR3: CASSRDLGETQYF. CDR3 nucleotide sequence: TGTGCCAGCAGCCGGGACCTAGGGGAGACCCAGTACTTC.

The chain recombines TRBV7-3 with TRBJ1-1; TRBD1 agrees at 8 bases. Per the germline V gene, CDR1 is SGHTA and CDR2 is FQGTGA. This CDR3 has 13 residues. The J segment lost 8 bases and the V segment lost 5 bases, leaving 7 bases of the junction unmatched. Here the CDR3 reads CASSPDRDREAFF. The CDR3 DNA reads TGTGCCAGCAGCCCGGACAGGGACCGGGAAGCTTTCTTT.

V gene TRBV21-1 combines with J gene TRBJ1-1. TRBV21-1 constitutes a pseudogene. The CDR3 sequence is 14 residues long. The CDR3 nucleotides are TGTGCCAGCAGCAAAGCAGTAGGGAACACTGAAGCTTTCTTT. Amino acids: CASSKAVGNTEAFF.

The chain employs TRBV28 and TRBJ1-5, with TRBD1 matching over 8 bases. Unmatched junction bases numbered 4, after V lost 4 bases and J lost 5 bases. The CDR3 totals 14 residues. CDR1 and CDR2 from the germline V gene are MDHEN and SYDVKM. Here the CDR3 reads CASSSGQGDQPQHF. As DNA, the CDR3 is TGTGCCAGCAGTTCCGGACAGGGCGATCAGCCCCAGCATTTT.

This rearrangement joins TRBV28 to TRBJ2-1; 12 nucleotides line up with TRBD2. Looked up from germline, CDR1 is MDHEN and CDR2 is SYDVKM. CDR3 length equals 15 residues. J was trimmed by 1 base and V by 10 bases; bases with no gene match: 5. The CDR3 DNA follows: TGTGCCACCTTACTAGCGGGAGGTTCCTACAATGAGCAGTTCTTC. Amino acids: CATLLAGGSYNEQFF.

V is TRBV27 and J is TRBJ1-5, with TRBD1 as a possible D gene (6 bases). The V end was cut by 5 bases, the J end by 6 bases, with 11 bases between. The CDR3 is made up of 13 amino acids. The germline gives CDR1 MNHEY, CDR2 SMNVEV (reference sequence). CDR3 sequence reads: CASSRDNRQPQHF. The CDR3 region has the DNA TGTGCCAGCAGTCGGGACAACCGTCAGCCCCAGCATTTT.

This sequence joins TRBV5-1 and TRBJ1-1; D gene unclear. Germline V lookup: CDR1 SGHRS, CDR2 YFSETQ. V was pared by 0 bases and J by 3 bases, with 12 bases between. This CDR3 is built from 15 residues. The CDR3 loop reads CASSLESAVDTEAFF. The CDR3 bases are TGCGCCAGCAGCTTGGAGTCTGCGGTGGACACTGAAGCTTTCTTT.

The rearrangement uses TRBV5-4 and TRBJ2-7; 12 positions agree with TRBD2. The CDR3 contains 17 residues. V was pared by 4 bases and J by 2 bases, with 10 bases of the junction left unmatched. CDR1 is SGHNT, CDR2 YYREEE, per germline (reference sequence). CDR3 nucleotide sequence: TGTGCCAGCAGCCGGGGTCTAGCGGGAGGGCCAGCCTACGAGCAGTACTTC. As protein: CASSRGLAGGPAYEQYF. Together with reference TRBV5-4 and TRBJ2-7, the CDR3 gives the full variable domain: ETGVTQSPTHLIKTRGQQVTLRCSSQSGHNTVSWYQQALGQGPQFIFQYYREEENGRGNFPPRFSGLQFPNYSSELNVNALELDDSALYLCASSRGLAGGPAYEQYFGPGTRLTVT.

The chain combines TRBV6-5 with TRBJ2-1; 7 bases are shared with TRBD2. Losses at the gene ends were 0 bases for V and 4 bases for J; bases not matched to a gene: 3. Germline values: CDR1 MNHEY, CDR2 SVGAGI. The CDR3 is 15 amino acids. The CDR3 coding sequence is TGTGCCAGCAGTTACTCCGGGAGGCCGTACAATGAGCAGTTCTTC. Translation gives CASSYSGRPYNEQFF.

The rearrangement links TRBV11-3 to TRBJ2-5; a weak D match, TRBD2 (6 bases). V was cut by 4 bases and J by 1 base, with 13 bases left in between. The length of the CDR3 is 15 residues. The germline gives CDR1 SGHNT, CDR2 YENEEA. The DNA of the CDR3 is TGTGCCAGCAGCTCCTTGCTAGCGAGCCAAGAGACCCAGTACTTC. Amino acids: CASSSLLASQETQYF.

The chain joins TRBV7-6 to TRBJ2-5; 11 nucleotides align to TRBD2. The CDR3 has 15 amino acids. V was clipped by 5 bases and J by 2 bases; unmatched bases: 4. Looked up from germline, CDR1 is SGHVS and CDR2 is FNYEAQ. The DNA for the CDR3 is TGTGCCAGCAGCCTGGGGACTAGCGGTCAAGAGACCCAGTACTTC. Its protein product is CASSLGTSGQETQYF.

V and J are TRBV19 and TRBJ1-1, with D tentatively TRBD1 (6 bases). Trimming stripped 2 bases from V and 5 bases from J, with 9 bases between. The germline V gene encodes CDR1 LNHDA and CDR2 SQIVND (reference sequence). The CDR3 has 13 amino acids. For the CDR3, the DNA is TGTGCCAGTAGTATAATGGGGGCAACTGAAGCTTTCTTT. Encoded protein: CASSIMGATEAFF.

The CDR3 region has the DNA TGCGCCAGCGCTTCGACAGGGAGTTCTGGAAACACCATATATTTT. Protein product: CASASTGSSGNTIYF. The rearrangement uses TRBV5-1 and TRBJ1-3, with 7 bases fitting TRBD1. CDR1 is SGHRS, CDR2 YFSETQ, per germline. J was trimmed by 1 base and V by 7 bases; bases with no gene match: 8. The CDR3 is 15 amino acids.

The rearrangement joins TRBV28 to TRBJ1-5; 7 bases match TRBD1. The J segment lost 3 bases and the V segment lost 2 bases, leaving 7 bases of the junction unmatched. CDR1 is MDHEN, CDR2 SYDVKM, per germline. This CDR3 region has 16 residues. CDR3 protein: CASSLIEGQNNQPQHF. CDR3 nucleotides: TGTGCCAGCAGTTTAATAGAGGGACAGAACAATCAGCCCCAGCATTTT. The full variable domain, in which reference TRBV28 and TRBJ1-5 provide the parts outside the CDR3, is DVKVTQSSRYLVKRTGEKVFLECVQDMDHENMFWYRQDPGLGLRLIYFSYDVKMKEKGDIPEGYSVSREKKERFSLILESASTNQTSMYLCASSLIEGQNNQPQHFGDGTRLSIL.

J is TRBJ1-1 and V is TRBV12-3 or TRBV12-4; TRBD1 might be the D (6 bases). Deletions cut 5 bases from V and 4 bases from J, with 8 bases between. The CDR3 sequence is 12 residues long. The CDR3 sequence: CASSTGRTEAFF. In nucleotides, the CDR3 is TGTGCCAGCAGTACAGGGCGCACTGAAGCTTTCTTT.

The V gene is TRBV19, the J gene TRBJ2-1; unclear D gene. Germline assignment: CDR1 LNHDA and CDR2 SQIVND (reference sequence). Trimming stripped 6 bases from V and 3 bases from J, with 12 bases between. CDR3 length equals 14 residues. The CDR3 protein is CASRSTAVYNEQFF. The CDR3 coding sequence is TGTGCCAGTAGGAGTACGGCCGTCTACAATGAGCAGTTCTTC.

The chain has TRBV2 and TRBJ1-5; 10 nucleotides align to TRBD1. Looked up from germline, CDR1 is SNHLY and CDR2 is FYNNEI. Germline trimming cut 2 bases from V and 2 bases from J; bases unmatched to any gene: 6. The length of the CDR3 is 17 residues. The CDR3 sequence is CASSESGTGVGNQPQHF. The CDR3 nucleotides read TGTGCCAGCAGTGAATCCGGGACAGGGGTGGGCAATCAGCCCCAGCATTTT.